The 26 T cell receptor beta chains below were found in one sample sequenced in a study of beta chain features in type 1 diabetes. Study findings and constraints: Moderate yet significant TCRB CDR3 shortening was seen in Type 1 diabetes patients in all four CD4+ subsets.

No antigen has been identified for these receptors. Investigators reverse transcribed all isolated RNA, so they sequenced expressed TCRB transcripts. The method was immunoSEQ multiplex PCR; TCRdb's version includes in-frame clones alone and lacks a portion of them. This repertoire shows over 650,000 clones, over 12% found once; its top ten account for 0.03% to 0.045%. Sequencing was carried out using naive CD4+ T cells from blood. The receptors originated from a man between 18 and 29 years old with type 1 diabetes.

This chain joins TRBV11-2 and TRBJ1-2, with 7 bases lining up with TRBD1. The trim removed 5 bases at V and 3 bases at J, leaving 3 bases unmatched. The CDR3 runs 13 residues. The germline gives CDR1 SGHAT, CDR2 FQNNGV. The chain's CDR3 is CASSVQGDYGYTF. The DNA for the CDR3 is TGTGCCAGCAGCGTCCAGGGGGACTATGGCTACACCTTC.

The J gene is TRBJ2-2, the V gene TRBV5-6; 8 positions match TRBD1. The V gene's germline CDR1 is SGHDT and CDR2 YYEEEE. The CDR3 length is 15 residues. J was trimmed by 6 bases and V by 2 bases; bases with no gene match: 6. The CDR3 DNA follows: TGTGCCAGCAGCTTCCTCGGACAGGGAGCCGGGGAGCTGTTTTTT. Encoded protein: CASSFLGQGAGELFF.

This clone has a handful of counts. The chain is built from TRBV7-2 and TRBJ2-3, with 7 nucleotides matching TRBD2. V shed 5 bases and J 1 base; nucleotides not matched to a gene: 6. The CDR3 spans 15 residues. Germline V gives CDR1 SGHTA, CDR2 FQGNSA. CDR3 residues: CASSPPAGGTDTQYF. DNA for the CDR3: TGTGCCAGCAGCCCCCCGGCGGGGGGCACAGATACGCAGTATTTT. Full variable domain (remainder filled in from reference TRBV7-2 and TRBJ2-3): GAGVSQSPSNKVTEKGKDVELRCDPISGHTALYWYRQSLGQGLEFLIYFQGNSAPDKSGLPSDRFSAERTGGSVSTLTIQRTQQEDSAVYLCASSPPAGGTDTQYFGPGTRLTVL.

The chain combines TRBV10-3 with TRBJ2-7, with 8 bases that match TRBD1. V lost 5 bases to trimming and J lost 7 bases; unmatched junction nucleotides: 7. Germline CDR1 is ENHRY and CDR2 is SYGVKD. This CDR3 contains 13 residues. The CDR3 reads CAISKDRADEQYF. For the CDR3, the DNA is TGTGCCATCAGTAAGGACAGGGCGGATGAGCAGTACTTC.

The table lists this clone with a few counts. The V and J genes are TRBV28 and TRBJ2-1; D is unclear. Trimming cost V 2 bases and J 10 bases, with 15 bases left between them. Germline V CDR1 and CDR2: MDHEN, SYDVKM. The CDR3 runs to 14 residues. The CDR3 sequence is CASSLPNPRPEQFF. DNA of the CDR3: TGTGCCAGCAGTTTACCAAACCCCCGACCGGAGCAGTTCTTC.

DNA for the CDR3: TGTGCCTGCGGGGGCTACACCTTC. Its translation is CACGGYTF. The chain combines TRBV30 with TRBJ1-2; D unclear. This CDR3 region has 8 residues. The V gene's germline CDR1 is GTSNPN and CDR2 SVGIG (reference sequence). Trimming took 6 bases from V and 8 from J, leaving 4 bases between them.

V usage is TRBV15 and J usage is TRBJ2-7, with unresolved D. There are 15 residues in the CDR3. V was shortened by 6 bases and J by 6 bases, with 21 bases between the two germline ends. The germline gives CDR1 LNHNV, CDR2 YYDKDF (reference sequence). CDR3 nucleotides: TGTGCCACCAGGTCAAGTGATGTCAGAAGTAGCGAGCAGTACTTC. Residues: CATRSSDVRSSEQYF.

This chain connects TRBV7-8 to TRBJ2-7; the match to TRBD1 covers 8 bases. From germline, CDR1 is SGHVS and CDR2 FQNEAQ. Germline trimming cut 4 bases from V and 4 bases from J; bases unmatched to any gene: 6. The CDR3 runs 14 residues. The CDR3 coding sequence is TGTGCCAGCAGCTCGGCAGGGGGCGGGTACGAGCAGTACTTC. It translates to CASSSAGGGYEQYF.

The V call is TRBV5-1, the J call TRBJ2-5; 9 nucleotides align to TRBD1. J gave up 4 bases and V 5 bases, and 6 bases lay outside the gene matches. The CDR3 has 14 residues. Germline V gives CDR1 SGHRS, CDR2 YFSETQ. CDR3 DNA: TGCGCCAGCAGATATGGACAGGGGTTAGAGACCCAGTACTTC. This gives the protein CASRYGQGLETQYF.

There are a few counts of this clone. This chain connects TRBV14 to TRBJ1-5; D uncertain. CDR1 SGHDN and CDR2 FVKESK come from the germline V gene. The CDR3 consists of 13 residues. Trimming stripped 2 bases from V and 5 bases from J, with 7 bases between. The CDR3 sequence: CASSQSEDQPQHF. CDR3 in DNA: TGTGCCAGCAGCCAATCGGAGGATCAGCCCCAGCATTTT.

This clone has a handful of counts. V usage is TRBV5-4 and J usage is TRBJ2-3, with 7 bases identical to TRBD1. The CDR3 is 14 amino acids. CDR1 SGHNT and CDR2 YYREEE come from the germline V gene (reference sequence). V was pared by 4 bases and J by 0 bases, with 2 bases of the junction left unmatched. The CDR3 sequence is CASSQGQSTDTQYF. CDR3 coding DNA: TGTGCCAGCAGCCAGGGACAGAGCACAGATACGCAGTATTTT.

The chain uses TRBV7-9 and TRBJ1-1; D call uncertain. Germline CDR1 is SEHNR and CDR2 is FQNEAQ (reference sequence). The CDR3 covers 13 residues. V lost 8 bases and J lost 7, with 17 bases in between. The CDR3: CASGPAPVGEAFF. The CDR3 DNA reads as TGTGCCAGCGGGCCGGCGCCGGTGGGTGAAGCTTTCTTT.

This clone was found a few times. The chain uses TRBV9 and TRBJ2-5, with D possibly being TRBD1 (6 bases). Germline CDR1 is SGDLS and CDR2 is YYNGEE. V was pared by 0 bases and J by 2 bases, with 8 bases between. The CDR3 is 14 amino acids. The CDR3 spells CASSVVGQQETQYF. The CDR3, as DNA: TGTGCCAGCAGCGTAGTCGGACAGCAAGAGACCCAGTACTTC. The full variable domain, rest sourced from reference TRBV9 and TRBJ2-5, is DSGVTQTPKHLITATGQRVTLRCSPRSGDLSVYWYQQSLDQGLQFLIQYYNGEERAKGNILERFSAQQFPDLHSELNLSSLELGDSALYFCASSVVGQQETQYFGPGTRLLVL.

This clone showed up just a few times. The gene calls are TRBV6-5 and TRBJ2-3; D is possibly TRBD2 (5 bases). Germline values: CDR1 MNHEY, CDR2 SVGAGI. V was shortened by 2 bases and J by 5 bases, with 11 bases between the two germline ends. The CDR3 spans 14 residues. Written as DNA, the CDR3 is TGTGCCAGCAGTTACCGGGATCAGGAAGATACGCAGTATTTT. Encoded protein: CASSYRDQEDTQYF.

The chain has TRBV2 and TRBJ2-3, with 9 bases aligning to TRBD1. There are 15 residues in the CDR3. The V and J ends lost 5 bases and 5 bases, in that order; junction bases with no gene match: 8. CDR1 and CDR2 from the germline V gene are SNHLY and FYNNEI. The CDR3: CASSRTTGGLDTQYF. DNA of the CDR3: TGTGCCAGCAGTCGAACGACAGGGGGATTAGATACGCAGTATTTT.

The V call is TRBV7-2, the J call TRBJ2-7; TRBD1 matches 10 bases. This CDR3 contains 16 residues. In germline, CDR1 is SGHTA, CDR2 FQGNSA. The J segment lost 3 bases and the V segment lost 5 bases, leaving 10 bases of the junction unmatched. Here the CDR3 reads CASSLRAGTGVYEQYF. CDR3 nucleotides: TGTGCCAGCAGCCTCCGTGCCGGGACAGGGGTCTACGAGCAGTACTTC.

Points on this clone: Other DNA sequences within the sample encode an identical CDR3. This rearrangement joins TRBV18 to TRBJ2-5; D unclear. V was clipped by 6 bases and J by 2 bases, with 7 bases between them. Germline values: CDR1 KGHSH, CDR2 LQKENI. The CDR3 is made up of 12 amino acids. This chain's CDR3 is CASSTAQETQYF. CDR3 bases: TGTGCCAGCTCCACCGCTCAAGAGACCCAGTACTTC.

V gene TRBV30 combines with J gene TRBJ1-5, with TRBD1 as a possible D gene (5 bases). Trimming removed 0 bases from V and 5 bases from J, with 11 bases in between. This CDR3 contains 14 residues. Germline assignment: CDR1 GTSNPN and CDR2 SVGIG (reference sequence). This CDR3 reads CAWSVRGPYQPQHF. The CDR3 nucleotides are TGTGCCTGGAGTGTCCGGGGACCTTATCAGCCCCAGCATTTT.

This clone was seen a handful of times. V is TRBV29-1 and J is TRBJ1-5; no clear D gene. CDR3 length: 14 amino acids. CDR1 SQVTM and CDR2 ANQGSEA come from the germline V gene. V was pared by 7 bases and J by 1 base, with 14 bases between. The CDR3 here is CSGNGSQSNQPQHF. CDR3 DNA: TGCAGCGGGAATGGAAGCCAAAGCAATCAGCCCCAGCATTTT. Full variable domain (outside the CDR3, taken from reference TRBV29-1 and TRBJ1-5): SAVISQKPSRDICQRGTSLTIQCQVDSQVTMMFWYRQQPGQSLTLIATANQGSEATYESGFVIDKFPISRPNLTFSTLTVSNMSPEDSSIYLCSGNGSQSNQPQHFGDGTRLSIL.

This clone occurred a few times. The rearrangement links TRBV29-1 to TRBJ1-4, with no clear D. V was pared by 3 bases and J by 0 bases, with 14 bases between. The CDR3 is 16 residues long. From germline, CDR1 is SQVTM and CDR2 ANQGSEA. The CDR3 loop is CSVDIGSHSTNEKLFF. The CDR3 DNA follows: TGCAGCGTTGATATCGGCTCTCACTCAACTAATGAAAAACTGTTTTTT.

J is TRBJ1-1 and V is TRBV5-1; no clear D gene. Trimming cost V 0 bases and J 4 bases, with 10 bases left between them. The CDR3 extends over 14 amino acids. Germline lookup yields CDR1 SGHRS and CDR2 YFSETQ. The CDR3 sequence is CASSLALLGTEAFF. Written as DNA, the CDR3 is TGCGCCAGCAGCTTGGCCCTGTTAGGCACTGAAGCTTTCTTT.

This chain uses TRBV12-2 with TRBJ1-5. TRBV12-2 is listed as a pseudogene. The CDR3 loop spans 15 amino acids. In nucleotides, the CDR3 is TGTGCAAGTCGCTTAGAGTACCTAAGCAATCAGCCCCAGCATTTT. It is translated as CASRLEYLSNQPQHF.

The chain links TRBV18 to TRBJ2-5; 7 bases match TRBD1. After removal of 3 bases from V and 3 bases from J, the junction contained 10 bases not matched to a gene. The germline CDR1 and CDR2 sequences are KGHSH and LQKENI. This CDR3 comprises 16 residues. The CDR3 spells CASSPSGTALKETQYF. The CDR3 nucleotides are TGTGCCAGCTCACCCTCCGGGACAGCTTTGAAAGAGACCCAGTACTTC.

This clone was seen a few times. The V call is TRBV11-2, the J call TRBJ2-1, with 11 bases fitting TRBD2. The CDR3 runs 15 residues. Per germline, CDR1 SGHAT and CDR2 FQNNGV. J gave up 5 bases and V 5 bases, and 5 bases lay outside the gene matches. The chain's CDR3 is CASSLSGGAHNEQFF. The CDR3 DNA reads as TGTGCCAGCAGCCTTAGCGGGGGGGCTCACAATGAGCAGTTCTTC.

The chain recombines TRBV19 with TRBJ2-7; 7 nucleotides agree with TRBD2. V lost 4 bases and J lost 2; bases outside the gene matches: 8. There are 15 residues in the CDR3. Germline V gene sequence: CDR1 LNHDA, CDR2 SQIVND (reference sequence). The CDR3 region is CASSTEAGLAYEQYF. The DNA for the CDR3 is TGTGCCAGTAGTACAGAAGCGGGACTGGCCTACGAGCAGTACTTC.

This sequence joins TRBV4-2 and TRBJ2-4; possibly TRBD1 or TRBD2 for D (5 bases each). Germline lookup yields CDR1 LGHNA and CDR2 YNFKEQ. V lost 0 bases, J lost 7 bases, and 13 bases lay in between. The CDR3 sequence is 15 residues long. The CDR3 spells CASSQDGGPRNIQYF. The CDR3 DNA is TGTGCCAGCAGCCAAGATGGGGGTCCTCGGAACATTCAGTACTTC.